These 7 T cell receptor beta chains were all obtained from the same sample, sequenced in a study of T cells in Graves' hyperthyroidism and ophthalmopathy. What was amplified from RNA transcripts were TCR beta CDR3 regions. Carried out on the TCR CDR3, a first-round RT-PCR used the HTBI primer set. One entry per CDR3 protein results from TCRdb running MiXCR on the multiplex PCR reads. This table has hundreds of thousands of distinct CDR3 sequences, roughly 14% appearing once. The sample consisted of blood. The receptors come from a woman aged 50 to 60 with Graves' ophthalmopathy.

The chain couples TRBV20-1 to TRBJ2-7; D may be TRBD2 (7 bases). Germline V CDR1 and CDR2: DFQATT, SNEGSKA (reference sequence). This CDR3 comprises 15 residues. V lost 6 bases and J 2 bases, leaving 20 bases between the germline ends. The CDR3 sequence: CSALGGRETTYEQYF. CDR3 coding DNA: TGCAGTGCCCTAGGGGGGCGGGAGACAACCTACGAGCAGTACTTC.

The chain uses TRBV28 and TRBJ1-5, with a weak D call TRBD1 (5 bases). This CDR3 has 15 residues. Trimming removed 3 bases at V and 5 bases at J, with 14 bases between. Germline V CDR1 and CDR2: MDHEN, SYDVKM. CDR3: CASSFVAGSYQPQHF. The CDR3 bases are TGTGCCAGCAGTTTCGTTGCAGGGTCCTATCAGCCCCAGCATTTT.

This clonotype was observed a few times. This chain uses TRBV9 with TRBJ2-1; D possibly uses TRBD1 or TRBD2 (5 bases each). V dropped 0 bases and J dropped 10 bases, with 17 bases sitting between them. CDR1 is SGDLS and CDR2 is YYNGEE in the germline V gene. This CDR3 comprises 15 residues. CDR3 in amino acids: CASSVGGWGFPEQFF. The CDR3 coding sequence is TGTGCCAGCAGCGTAGGGGGGTGGGGCTTTCCAGAGCAGTTCTTC.

This clonotype occurred many times. The chain joins TRBV27 to TRBJ2-5; D is unclear. The V gene lost 8 bases and the J gene lost 5 bases, with 9 bases spanning the gap. The germline gives CDR1 MNHEY, CDR2 SMNVEV (reference sequence). The CDR3 contains 11 residues. The CDR3 here is CASGFRETQYF. CDR3 DNA sequence: TGTGCCAGCGGCTTTCGGGAGACCCAGTACTTC.

This clonotype was counted many times. This rearrangement joins TRBV27 to TRBJ2-3; TRBD2 aligns across 8 bases. Germline V gene sequence: CDR1 MNHEY, CDR2 SMNVEV (reference sequence). With 6 bases clipped from V and 0 bases from J, the junction kept 11 bases outside the gene matches. This CDR3 is 17 amino acids long. The chain's CDR3 is CASRTRFGRVSTDTQYF. Written as DNA, the CDR3 is TGTGCCAGCAGGACCAGGTTCGGGAGGGTAAGCACAGATACGCAGTATTTT.

This clonotype occurred a few times. The chain couples TRBV6-1 to TRBJ2-2; 11 nucleotides agree with TRBD2. The junction had 19 bases not matched to a gene; V was cut back by 6 bases and J by 4 bases. This CDR3 comprises 20 residues. Germline CDR1 MNHNS, CDR2 SASEGT. CDR3 amino acids: CASSQRFDTSGSYVTGELFF. CDR3 nucleotides: TGTGCCAGCAGCCAACGTTTTGACACTAGCGGGAGTTATGTCACCGGGGAGCTGTTTTTT.

The rearrangement joins TRBV6-4 to TRBJ2-3; D perhaps matches TRBD1 (5 bases). The CDR3 is 14 amino acids. Trimming stripped 4 bases from V and 2 bases from J, with 10 bases between. Germline V gene lookup returns CDR1 MRHNA and CDR2 SNTAGT. CDR3 nucleotide sequence: TGTGCCAGCAGTGGCGGACATCCCACAGATACGCAGTATTTT. Its translation is CASSGGHPTDTQYF.